This T cell receptor (beta chain) is drawn from a study of blood T cells in healthy people across ages. Each donor's blood draw was around 9.1 milliliters of peripheral blood. The total RNA that was extracted per sample amounted to at least 5 micrograms. Between the trimmed V and J ends, which lost 3 bases and 7 bases, there was a span of 13 bases. The CDR3 loop spans 13 amino acids. CDR1 SQVTM and CDR2 ANQGSEA come from the germline V gene. This clonotype was picked up many times. Its specificity is not known. Combining a sample-barcoded 5' primer with a J-beta primer mix, a second PCR ran for 7 to 11 cycles. Using its own MiXCR run on the 5' RACE reads, TCRdb lists one record per CDR3 protein. The repertoire holds approximately 810,000 distinct CDR3 sequences, roughly 26% seen once, with 15% to 20% in the top ten. Study-level points and caveats: Whereas aged donors had fewer naive CD4+ cells, long-lived donors had more of them and higher diversity.

The sample taken for sequencing was blood. V gene TRBV29-1 combines with J gene TRBJ1-5; a weak D match, TRBD1 (6 bases). This sequence originates from a woman older than 75 in good health. The CDR3 sequence is CSVDLGGNQPQHF. The CDR3 nucleotides read TGCAGCGTTGACTTAGGGGGGAACCAGCCCCAGCATTTT.